This entry is about one TCR beta chain. This sample is drawn from a study of blood T cell repertoires in COVID-19. Study-level background: COVID-19 samples, acute and convalescent, were from the United States, Italy and Spain.

The CDR3 loop spans 12 amino acids. V was clipped by 6 bases and J by 3 bases, with 11 bases between them. Germline V lookup: CDR1 SQVTM, CDR2 ANQGSEA. Assay: immunoSEQ multiplex PCR; the TCRdb copy retains only in-frame clones and omits some. The sample has roughly 430,000 clones, roughly 87% seen once. Sequenced: PBMCs or T cells enriched from blood (not recorded which). This clonotype was obtained from a woman aged 40 to 50 with acute COVID-19. The chain combines TRBV29-1 with TRBJ1-1, with D perhaps matching TRBD1 (5 bases). This chain's CDR3 is CSVRDSYTEAFF. DNA of the CDR3: TGCAGCGTCCGCGACAGTTACACTGAAGCTTTCTTT.